These 10 T cell receptor beta chains were all obtained from the same sample, sequenced in a study of blood T cell repertoires in COVID-19. This table comes from immunoSEQ multiplex PCR, and its TCRdb copy is limited to in-frame clones, with some not included. The data contain about 27,000 clones, about four fifths of them singletons. The source material was peripheral blood. These receptors originate from a man in his 70s with acute or convalescent COVID-19.

The chain recombines TRBV24-1 with TRBJ1-2, with TRBD1 matching over 8 bases. The CDR3 has 14 amino acids. The germline gives CDR1 KGHDR, CDR2 SFDVKD. Losses at the gene ends were 4 bases for V and 4 bases for J; bases not matched to a gene: 4. The CDR3 loop reads CATSDPDRGYGYTF. CDR3 in DNA: TGTGCCACCAGTGACCCAGACAGGGGCTATGGCTACACCTTC.

The chain employs TRBV7-2 and TRBJ2-2; TRBD2 matches 7 bases. Germline lookup yields CDR1 SGHTA and CDR2 FQGNSA. The CDR3 runs to 15 residues. The ends lost 5 bases at V and 2 bases at J; junction bases unmatched: 5. This CDR3 is CASSPRDYNTGELFF. The CDR3 DNA reads as TGTGCCAGCAGCCCCCGGGACTATAACACCGGGGAGCTGTTTTTT. Based on the CDR3 plus reference TRBV7-2 and TRBJ2-2, the full variable domain is GAGVSQSPSNKVTEKGKDVELRCDPISGHTALYWYRQSLGQGLEFLIYFQGNSAPDKSGLPSDRFSAERTGGSVSTLTIQRTQQEDSAVYLCASSPRDYNTGELFFGEGSRLTVL.

The rearrangement uses TRBV30 and TRBJ1-4; perhaps TRBD1 as D (5 bases). Trimming removed 1 base from V and 0 bases from J, with 9 bases in between. CDR1 is GTSNPN, CDR2 SVGIG, per germline (reference sequence). The CDR3 spans 15 residues. For the CDR3, the DNA is TGTGCCTGGAGTGGGGGGGGTGCAACTAATGAAAAACTGTTTTTT. Amino acid sequence: CAWSGGGATNEKLFF. Complete variable domain (other parts from reference TRBV30 and TRBJ1-4): SQTIHQWPATLVQPVGSPLSLECTVEGTSNPNLYWYRQAAGRGLQLLFYSVGIGQISSEVPQNLSASRPQDRQFILSSKKLLLSDSGFYLCAWSGGGATNEKLFFGSGTQLSVL.

The rearrangement joins TRBV27 to TRBJ2-2, with 12 bases identical to TRBD1. CDR1 is MNHEY and CDR2 is SMNVEV in the germline V gene (reference sequence). The CDR3 has 18 residues. V trimming: 2 bases; J trimming: 0 bases; junction bases outside the gene matches: 4. The CDR3 DNA follows: TGTGCCAGCAGTTTAGGGACAGGGGGCAACTCGAACACCGGGGAGCTGTTTTTT. This translates into CASSLGTGGNSNTGELFF.

The chain carries TRBV27 and TRBJ2-7, with D unresolved. This CDR3 has 12 residues. CDR1 MNHEY and CDR2 SMNVEV come from the germline V gene (reference sequence). V was shortened by 2 bases and J by 5 bases, with 7 bases between the two germline ends. The DNA of the CDR3 is TGTGCCAGCAGTTTAGGCGGAAACGAGCAGTACTTC. Protein product: CASSLGGNEQYF.

V usage is TRBV5-4 and J usage is TRBJ2-1, with D possibly matching TRBD1 (5 bases). V shed 2 bases and J shed 4 bases, with 13 bases lying between them. In germline, CDR1 is SGHNT, CDR2 YYREEE (reference sequence). The CDR3 totals 15 residues. CDR3 sequence: CASSLTGNSYNEQFF. CDR3 nucleotides: TGTGCCAGCAGCTTAACAGGCAACTCTTACAATGAGCAGTTCTTC.

The chain couples TRBV11-2 to TRBJ2-1; TRBD2 aligns across 10 bases. This CDR3 is built from 16 residues. V lost 2 bases to trimming and J lost 4 bases; unmatched junction nucleotides: 5. Germline CDR1 SGHAT, CDR2 FQNNGV. The CDR3 DNA follows: TGTGCCAGCAGCTTACTAGTAGCGGGAGGTTACAATGAGCAGTTCTTC. This sequence encodes CASSLLVAGGYNEQFF. Filled out from reference TRBV11-2 and TRBJ2-1, the complete variable domain reads EAGVAQSPRYKIIEKRQSVAFWCNPISGHATLYWYQQILGQGPKLLIQFQNNGVVDDSQLPKDRFSAERLKGVDSTLKIQPAKLEDSAVYLCASSLLVAGGYNEQFFGPGTRLTVL.

The chain couples TRBV10-3 to TRBJ2-1; 14 bases fit TRBD2. Looked up from germline, CDR1 is ENHRY and CDR2 is SYGVKD. The V gene end was trimmed by 3 bases and the J gene end by 0 bases; junction bases not matched to a gene: 16. This CDR3 spans 22 amino acids. Here the CDR3 DNA reads TGTGCCATCAGTGACCCGATATCGAGACTAGCGGGAGGGAAGAGCTCCTACAATGAGCAGTTCTTC. Translation: CAISDPISRLAGGKSSYNEQFF.

The sample holds one count of this clone. This rearrangement joins TRBV3-1 (or the pseudogene TRBV3-2) to TRBJ2-7; 8 bases align to TRBD1. J lost 6 bases, V lost 4 bases, and 8 bases had no gene match. Per germline, CDR1 LGHDT and CDR2 YNNKEL (reference sequence). This CDR3 comprises 14 residues. DNA for the CDR3: TGTGCCAGCAGCCCGCACGGAACAGGGGGCGAGCAGTACTTC. This sequence encodes CASSPHGTGGEQYF.

The chain has TRBV7-9 and TRBJ2-2, with D maybe TRBD2 (6 bases). This CDR3 has 16 amino acids. The V and J ends lost 0 bases and 5 bases respectively, with 13 bases between them. Germline CDR1 SEHNR, CDR2 FQNEAQ (reference sequence). The CDR3 nucleotides read TGTGCCAGCAGCTTAGCGTTGTGGGAGGATACCGGGGAGCTGTTTTTT. Translating it yields CASSLALWEDTGELFF.